The rows below give T cell receptor beta chains drawn from one sample of a study of cytomegalovirus exposure and HLA in healthy donors. Sequencing was performed with immunoSEQ multiplex PCR; in TCRdb, only in-frame clones are kept and a portion is missing. The table records approximately 180,000 clones, just over 70% of them present only once. The sample comprised PBMCs. Receptors were obtained from a human donor in good health. Both conserved end residues are part of each CDR3. The D gene is left open where the match is weak. Rows may omit the clone size; those that give it use once, few, many or a size class.

>14|TRBJ1-1|TRBV2|.|TRBD1
TGTGCCAGCACGTGGACAGGATGGAACACTGAAGCTTTCTTT
CASTWTGWNTEAFF
>15|TRBJ1-5|TRBV29-1|.|.
TGCAGCGTTGGTCATGGGCAGTATAGCAATCAGCCCCAGCATTTT
CSVGHGQYSNQPQHF
>15|TRBJ1-1|TRBV7-9|.|.
TGTGCCAGCAGCTTAGCTCGGTGGGGGGGCACTGAAGCTTTCTTT
CASSLARWGGTEAFF
>14|TRBJ2-2|TRBV5-4|.|.
TGTGCCAGCAGCTGGAGCCAATACACCGGGGAGCTGTTTTTT
CASSWSQYTGELFF
>15|TRBJ1-1|TRBV6-5|.|TRBD1
TGTGCCAGCAGCCTCAGCCGGACAGGGCGTACTGAAGCTTTCTTT
CASSLSRTGRTEAFF
>15|TRBJ2-2|TRBV6-1|.|TRBD2
TGTGCCAGCAGTAACGGGGGGAGAGGCACCGGGGAGCTGTTTTTT
CASSNGGRGTGELFF
>19|TRBJ2-6|TRBV14|.|TRBD1
TGTGCCAGCAGCCAAGTAGGCCGGGACAGGGTCTCTGGGGCCAACGTCCTGACTTTC
CASSQVGRDRVSGANVLTF
>15|TRBJ1-2|TRBV5-1|.|TRBD1
TGCGCCAGCAGCTTCCGGGACAGTTCTAACTATGGCTACACCTTC
CASSFRDSSNYGYTF
>16|TRBJ2-7|TRBV5-1|.|TRBD1
TGCGCCAGCAGCTTGAGTATTGGGACAGACAGCTACGAGCAGTACTTC
CASSLSIGTDSYEQYF
>13|TRBJ1-1|TRBV19|few|.
TGTGCCAGTAGTGCGCAGGGTGGCGTTGGAACTTTCTTT
CASSAQGGVGTFF
>15|TRBJ1-3|TRBV29-1|.|TRBD1
TGCAGCGTTGAAGGGGACAGATCATCTGGAAACACCATATATTTT
CSVEGDRSSGNTIYF
>12|TRBJ2-6|TRBV7-2|.|.
TGTGCCAGCAGCGAACATTGGCAGGTCCTGACTTTC
CASSEHWQVLTF
>15|TRBJ2-7|TRBV7-3|.|.
TGTGCCAGCAGCGTTAGCACAGGACAGTCCTACGAGCAGTACTTC
CASSVSTGQSYEQYF